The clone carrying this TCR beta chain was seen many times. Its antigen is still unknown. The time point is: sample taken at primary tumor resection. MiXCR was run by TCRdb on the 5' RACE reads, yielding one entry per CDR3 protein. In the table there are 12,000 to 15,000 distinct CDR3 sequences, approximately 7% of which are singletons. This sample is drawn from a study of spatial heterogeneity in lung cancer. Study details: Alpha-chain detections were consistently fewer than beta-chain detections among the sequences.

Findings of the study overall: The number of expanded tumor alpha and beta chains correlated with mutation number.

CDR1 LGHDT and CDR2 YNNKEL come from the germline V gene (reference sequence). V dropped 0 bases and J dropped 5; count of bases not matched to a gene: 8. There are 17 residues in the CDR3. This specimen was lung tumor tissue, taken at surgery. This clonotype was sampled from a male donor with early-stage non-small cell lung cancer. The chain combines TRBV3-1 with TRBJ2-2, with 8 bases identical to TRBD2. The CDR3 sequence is CASSQDSSGSWTGELFF. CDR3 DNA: TGTGCCAGCAGCCAAGACTCAAGCGGGAGCTGGACCGGGGAGCTGTTTTTT.